The sequence of this T cell receptor beta chain was determined in a study of beta chain features in type 1 diabetes. Findings of the study overall: Type 1 diabetes patients had moderately but significantly shorter TCRB CDR3s in all four CD4+ subsets.

Per the germline V gene, CDR1 is KGHSH and CDR2 is LQKENI. V lost 0 bases and J lost 7; bases outside the gene matches: 9. CDR3 length: 16 amino acids. The entirety of the isolated RNA underwent reverse transcription, so expressed TCRB transcripts were sequenced. Clones were sequenced by immunoSEQ multiplex PCR, and TCRdb holds only the in-frame ones, with some missing. The sample includes over 200,000 clones, approximately 10% of them seen just once. This clone was found a few times. Its target is not known. The rearrangement links TRBV18 to TRBJ2-1; 7 bases fit TRBD1. The specimen sequenced was naive CD4+ T cells from blood. This TCR was sampled from a man under 40 with type 1 diabetes. CDR3 nucleotides: TGTGCCAGCTCACCACCGGGGACAGTTTCCACGAATGAGCAGTTCTTC. Residues: CASSPPGTVSTNEQFF.